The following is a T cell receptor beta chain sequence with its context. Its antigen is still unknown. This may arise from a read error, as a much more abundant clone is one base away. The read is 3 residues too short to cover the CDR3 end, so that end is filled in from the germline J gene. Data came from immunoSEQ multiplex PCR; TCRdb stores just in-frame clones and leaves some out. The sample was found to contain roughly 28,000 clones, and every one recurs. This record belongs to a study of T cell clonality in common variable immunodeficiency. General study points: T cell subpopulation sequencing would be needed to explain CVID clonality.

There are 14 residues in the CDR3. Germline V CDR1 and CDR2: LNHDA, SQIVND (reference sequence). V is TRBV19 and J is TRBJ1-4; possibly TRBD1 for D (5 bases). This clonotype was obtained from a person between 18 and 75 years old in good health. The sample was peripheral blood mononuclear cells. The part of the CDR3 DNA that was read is TGTGCCACCTCCCCGAGGCAGGGTACTTCACCA. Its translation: CATSPRQGTSP. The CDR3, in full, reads CATSPRQGTSPLFF.